Below are 28 T cell receptor beta chains sequenced from a single sample in a study of blood T cell repertoires in COVID-19. Produced via immunoSEQ multiplex PCR; TCRdb's table is partial and in-frame only. Among roughly 70,000 clones listed, approximately 92% were seen once. Material: peripheral blood. Receptors were obtained from a human donor with active COVID-19. The donor label of this sample is uncertain.

V usage is TRBV19 and J usage is TRBJ1-3, with a tentative D call TRBD1 (5 bases). Germline loops: CDR1 LNHDA, CDR2 SQIVND (reference sequence). Trimming shortened V by 2 bases and J by 0 bases, and 8 bases separated the two germline ends. The CDR3 spans 15 residues. Here the CDR3 DNA reads TGTGCCAGTAGTATAACAGGCATCTCTGGAAACACCATATATTTT. Residues: CASSITGISGNTIYF.

The chain carries TRBV27 and TRBJ2-3, with 10 bases lining up with TRBD2. With V trimmed by 1 base and J by 3 bases, 4 bases remained unmatched. The CDR3 has 16 residues. CDR1 is MNHEY, CDR2 SMNVEV, per germline (reference sequence). The DNA for the CDR3 is TGTGCCAGCAGTTTATTTTCTAGCGGGAGAACAGATACGCAGTATTTT. Protein product: CASSLFSSGRTDTQYF.

The chain has TRBV30 and TRBJ1-6; D might be TRBD1 (5 bases). The germline CDR1 and CDR2 sequences are GTSNPN and SVGIG (reference sequence). This CDR3 has 13 amino acids. The CDR3 DNA follows: TGTGCGTTGGACCCCAGGGAGGGCTCACCCCTCCACTTT. Encoded protein: CALDPREGSPLHF.

The chain has TRBV19 and TRBJ2-7, with TRBD1 identical over 8 bases. The CDR3 covers 13 residues. CDR1 is LNHDA, CDR2 SQIVND, per germline (reference sequence). After removal of 4 bases from V and 4 bases from J, the junction contained 3 bases not matched to a gene. For the CDR3, the DNA is TGTGCCAGTAGTACGACAGGGGTTTACGAGCAGTACTTC. Protein: CASSTTGVYEQYF.

CDR3 sequence (DNA): TGTGCCAGCAGCGACGACAGGGCGGGAAACATTCAGTACTTC. It yields the protein CASSDDRAGNIQYF. The chain uses TRBV7-2 and TRBJ2-4; TRBD1 matches 7 bases. Germline V gene data show CDR1 as SGHTA and CDR2 as FQGNSA. V lost 5 bases and J lost 6; bases outside the gene matches: 7. The CDR3 sequence is 14 residues long.

V is TRBV5-4 and J is TRBJ1-1; tentatively, D is TRBD1 (6 bases). The CDR3 loop spans 15 amino acids. The V gene lost 3 bases and the J gene lost 4 bases, with 16 bases spanning the gap. Germline-derived CDR1 and CDR2 are SGHNT and YYREEE (reference sequence). The CDR3 DNA is TGTGCCAGCAGCTCAGAAGGTTTAGGGGGCACTGAAGCTTTCTTT. It is translated as CASSSEGLGGTEAFF.

The sample holds a few counts of this clone. V usage is TRBV6-2 or TRBV6-3 and J usage is TRBJ1-5, with D possibly TRBD1 on 5 matching bases. This CDR3 is built from 18 residues. Trimming stripped 0 bases from V and 0 bases from J, with 15 bases between. Germline CDR1 and CDR2: MNHEY and SVGEGT. CDR3 sequence reads: CASSYSKGRIYSNQPQHF. DNA of the CDR3: TGTGCCAGCAGTTACTCGAAGGGGCGGATATATAGCAATCAGCCCCAGCATTTT.

This rearrangement joins TRBV9 to TRBJ1-2, with a weak D call TRBD1 (6 bases). The CDR3 extends over 15 amino acids. Germline V gene data show CDR1 as SGDLS and CDR2 as YYNGEE. Trimming pared 4 bases from V and 2 bases from J, leaving 15 bases between. CDR3 residues: CASSPHFDRNYGYTF. DNA for the CDR3: TGTGCCAGCAGCCCACACTTCGACAGGAACTATGGCTACACCTTC.

This chain joins TRBV2 and TRBJ2-1; TRBD2 might be the D (6 bases). This CDR3 spans 11 amino acids. V dropped 9 bases and J dropped 9 bases, with 12 bases sitting between them. Germline lookup yields CDR1 SNHLY and CDR2 FYNNEI. The CDR3 sequence: CARGGQSEQFF. Written as DNA, the CDR3 is TGTGCCAGGGGGGGTCAGAGTGAGCAGTTCTTC.

V gene TRBV19 combines with J gene TRBJ2-1; the match to TRBD2 covers 10 bases. With V trimmed by 7 bases and J by 8 bases, 8 bases remained unmatched. Germline V gives CDR1 LNHDA, CDR2 SQIVND (reference sequence). The CDR3 contains 14 residues. CDR3 loop: CASIRSGREDEQFF. CDR3 in DNA: TGTGCCAGTATTAGAAGCGGGAGGGAAGATGAGCAGTTCTTC.

This clone was counted once. This chain joins TRBV7-3 and TRBJ2-5; no clear D gene. Germline assignment: CDR1 SGHTA and CDR2 FQGTGA. Between the trimmed V and J ends, which lost 3 bases and 5 bases, there was a span of 10 bases. This CDR3 spans 13 amino acids. CDR3 coding DNA: TGTGCCAGCAGCTTTGCCGTCGGGGAGACCCAGTACTTC. It encodes CASSFAVGETQYF.

The rearrangement uses TRBV4-3 and TRBJ2-1; 10 bases agree with TRBD2. After removal of 2 bases from V and 2 bases from J, the junction contained 3 bases not matched to a gene. The germline V gene encodes CDR1 LGHNA and CDR2 YSLEER. CDR3 length equals 16 residues. CDR3 coding DNA: TGCGCCAGCAGCCAAACTAGCGGGAACCCCTACAATGAGCAGTTCTTC. Protein product: CASSQTSGNPYNEQFF.

The chain couples TRBV21-1 to TRBJ1-5; the table's D call, TRBD1, has no DNA check behind it. TRBV21-1 represents a pseudogene. CDR3 length: 18 amino acids. The DNA for the CDR3 is TGTGCCAGCAGCAAACGCCAGGGCTCTCTCAATAGCAATCAGCCCCAGCATTTT. The encoded protein is CASSKRQGSLNSNQPQHF.

The chain joins TRBV6-6 to TRBJ2-3; D remains ambiguous. Per germline, CDR1 MNHNY and CDR2 SVGAGI (reference sequence). Trimming removed 4 bases from V and 4 bases from J, with 6 bases in between. The CDR3 has 12 residues. The CDR3 here is CASSSQADTQYF. As DNA, the CDR3 is TGTGCCAGCAGTTCTCAGGCAGATACGCAGTATTTT.

The J gene is TRBJ2-7, the V gene TRBV4-1, with 10 bases fitting TRBD1. This CDR3 comprises 16 residues. V was clipped by 4 bases and J by 0 bases; unmatched bases: 6. From germline, CDR1 is MGHRA and CDR2 YSYEKL. CDR3 DNA: TGCGCCAGCAGCCTGAAGGGACAGGGGTACTCCTACGAGCAGTACTTC. It yields the protein CASSLKGQGYSYEQYF.

The V call is TRBV18, the J call TRBJ2-3; tentative D call: TRBD2 (9 bases). Between the trimmed V and J ends, which lost 6 bases and 0 bases, there was a span of 19 bases. CDR1 KGHSH and CDR2 LQKENI come from the germline V gene. This CDR3 has 17 amino acids. The CDR3 DNA reads TGTGCCAGCTCTCGAAACAGGGGGACTAGCAGCACAGATACGCAGTATTTT. Amino acid sequence: CASSRNRGTSSTDTQYF. The full variable domain, rest sourced from reference TRBV18 and TRBJ2-3, is NAGVMQNPRHLVRRRGQEARLRCSPMKGHSHVYWYRQLPEEGLKFMVYLQKENIIDESGMPKERFSAEFPKEGPSILRIQQVVRGDSAAYFCASSRNRGTSSTDTQYFGPGTRLTVL.

The CDR3 DNA follows: TGTGCCAGCAGTATCCCCGGACAGGGCCTCAATGAGCAGTTCTTC. Its translation is CASSIPGQGLNEQFF. The V gene is TRBV28, the J gene TRBJ2-1, with 8 bases matching TRBD1. Trimming removed 5 bases from V and 6 bases from J; junction bases left unmatched: 9. This CDR3 is built from 15 residues. The germline V gene has CDR1 MDHEN and CDR2 SYDVKM.

The rearrangement uses TRBV3-1 (or the pseudogene TRBV3-2) and TRBJ2-1, with 16 nucleotides matching TRBD2. Germline values: CDR1 LGHDT, CDR2 YNNKEL (reference sequence). J lost 7 bases, V lost 4 bases, and 10 bases had no gene match. The CDR3 extends over 18 amino acids. The CDR3 protein is CASSLGLAGGAGGNEQFF. In nucleotides, the CDR3 is TGTGCCAGCAGCCTGGGACTAGCGGGAGGGGCCGGGGGGAATGAGCAGTTCTTC.

CDR3 protein: CASSQEISRAGGEQFF. The DNA for the CDR3 is TGCGCCAGCAGCCAAGAAATTTCCCGGGCCGGGGGTGAGCAGTTCTTC. The chain links TRBV4-1 to TRBJ2-1; D possibly corresponds to TRBD2 (6 bases). Germline V gene lookup returns CDR1 MGHRA and CDR2 YSYEKL. With 0 bases removed from V and 9 bases from J, the gap between germline ends came to 18 bases. The CDR3 runs 16 residues.

The chain links TRBV7-8 to TRBJ2-1; TRBD2 is a possible D gene (6 bases). The CDR3 has 14 residues. V gave up 3 bases and J gave up 5 bases, with 11 bases separating them. Germline V gene data show CDR1 as SGHVS and CDR2 as FQNEAQ. The CDR3 here is CASSLTSGNNEQFF. The CDR3 DNA is TGTGCCAGCAGCTTGACTAGTGGCAACAATGAGCAGTTCTTC.

The chain uses TRBV18 and TRBJ1-1; no reliable D call. The V gene lost 3 bases and the J gene lost 1 base, with 15 bases spanning the gap. Germline CDR1 is KGHSH and CDR2 is LQKENI. CDR3 length: 16 residues. DNA of the CDR3: TGTGCCAGCTCACCGACCGAAGGGAGGTGGAACACTGAAGCTTTCTTT. Encoded protein: CASSPTEGRWNTEAFF.

The genes are TRBV7-6 and TRBJ1-2; D unclear. Germline values: CDR1 SGHVS, CDR2 FNYEAQ. Between the trimmed V and J ends, which lost 1 base and 5 bases, there was a span of 20 bases. The CDR3 length is 17 residues. The CDR3 region is CASSLEASPRHVYGYTF. In nucleotides, the CDR3 is TGTGCCAGCAGCTTAGAGGCCAGCCCGAGGCATGTATATGGCTACACCTTC.

In its sample, this clone was seen once. The J gene is TRBJ1-1, the V gene TRBV9; TRBD1 matches 8 bases. Germline CDR1 SGDLS, CDR2 YYNGEE. The CDR3 sequence is 14 residues long. Unmatched junction bases numbered 4, after V lost 2 bases and J lost 4 bases. CDR3 region: CASSVGQGPTEAFF. The CDR3 DNA reads TGTGCCAGCAGCGTCGGACAGGGACCCACTGAAGCTTTCTTT.

V usage is TRBV13 and J usage is TRBJ2-2; TRBD1 matches at 10 bases. Germline values: CDR1 PRHDT, CDR2 FYEKMQ (reference sequence). The CDR3 covers 16 residues. Germline trimming cut 5 bases from V and 6 bases from J; bases unmatched to any gene: 9. The CDR3 loop reads CASSPGQGGSSGELFF. The CDR3, as DNA: TGTGCCAGCAGCCCTGGACAGGGGGGATCTTCCGGGGAGCTGTTTTTT.

The chain joins TRBV5-1 to TRBJ1-1, with a tentative D call TRBD1 (5 bases). The V gene lost 5 bases and the J gene lost 5 bases, with 13 bases spanning the gap. The length of the CDR3 is 13 residues. Germline V gene lookup returns CDR1 SGHRS and CDR2 YFSETQ. The chain's CDR3 is CASRTTVSTEAFF. The DNA of the CDR3 is TGCGCCAGCAGGACGACAGTATCGACTGAAGCTTTCTTT.

The genes are TRBV20-1 and TRBJ2-7, with 8 nucleotides matching TRBD2. Trimming at V came to 3 bases and at J to 2 bases, leaving 6 bases not matched to a gene. This CDR3 is 14 amino acids long. Germline V gives CDR1 DFQATT, CDR2 SNEGSKA (reference sequence). CDR3 region: CSASGAGGTYEQYF. The DNA of the CDR3 is TGCAGTGCTAGTGGCGCGGGAGGTACCTACGAGCAGTACTTC.

The chain uses TRBV7-2 and TRBJ2-7; D is possibly TRBD1 (6 bases). CDR1 SGHTA and CDR2 FQGNSA come from the germline V gene. The CDR3 totals 15 residues. Trimming left V 1 base short and J 3 bases short, with 13 bases between. CDR3 coding DNA: TGTGCCAGCAGCTTAGATTCGGGACAAGTCTACGAGCAGTACTTC. This encodes CASSLDSGQVYEQYF.

The chain employs TRBV27 and TRBJ2-7; TRBD1 matches 9 bases. Germline V gives CDR1 MNHEY, CDR2 SMNVEV (reference sequence). This CDR3 has 16 residues. V shed 5 bases, J shed 2 bases, and the junction held 10 bases outside the gene matches. CDR3 nucleotide sequence: TGTGCCAGCAGTCAAAGGGATACAGGGGGCCCCTACGAGCAGTACTTC. Its translation is CASSQRDTGGPYEQYF.